The present TCR beta chain was sequenced within a study of cytomegalovirus exposure and HLA in healthy donors. The PCR ran on 60 Vbeta and 13 Jbeta primers. Using immunoSEQ multiplex PCR, the repertoire was profiled, and TCRdb retains in-frame clones only, with some absent. The table lists some 150,000 clones, roughly 74% of them singletons. Germline V gives CDR1 SGHTA, CDR2 FQGNSA. J was trimmed by 7 bases and V by 1 base; bases with no gene match: 6. CDR3 size: 15 residues. The TCR originated in a man aged 35-49 years in good health and CMV-seronegative. The chain joins TRBV7-2 to TRBJ2-1; 8 positions match TRBD1. Source material: PBMCs. CDR3 DNA sequence: TGTGCCAGCAGCTTAGACGGACACAGGGGGAATGAGCAGTTCTTC. As protein: CASSLDGHRGNEQFF.